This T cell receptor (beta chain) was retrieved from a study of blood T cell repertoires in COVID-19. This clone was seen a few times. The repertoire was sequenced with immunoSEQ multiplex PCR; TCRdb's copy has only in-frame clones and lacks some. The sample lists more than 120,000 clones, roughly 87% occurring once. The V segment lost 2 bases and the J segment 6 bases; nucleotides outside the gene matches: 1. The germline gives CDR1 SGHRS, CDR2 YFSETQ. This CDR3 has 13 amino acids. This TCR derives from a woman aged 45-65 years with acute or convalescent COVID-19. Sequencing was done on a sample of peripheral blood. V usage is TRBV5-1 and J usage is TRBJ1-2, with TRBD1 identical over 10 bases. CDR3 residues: CASSFGTGDGYTF. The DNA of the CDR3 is TGCGCCAGCAGCTTCGGGACAGGGGATGGCTACACCTTC.